The clone carrying this TCR beta chain showed up many times. The antigen remains unidentified. Time point given: persistent/refractory GD, antithyroid drugs over 5 years with positive TRAb. TCR sequences were obtained from RNA taken from PBMCs. The data were taken from a study of regulatory T cells in long-lasting Graves disease. Study-wide results and caveats: TRBV28, TRBJ1-2 and TRBJ2-5 were segments that persistent disease favored. Graves' patients with persistent disease showed TCR diversity lower than patients newly diagnosed.

CDR3-region Arm-PCR and iRepertoire HTBI primers produced the TCR beta libraries. From the multiplex PCR reads, TCRdb called clonotypes with MiXCR, one entry per CDR3 protein. The repertoire holds a few hundred thousand distinct CDR3 sequences, with about 22% as singletons. After removal of 3 bases from V and 5 bases from J, the junction contained 4 bases not matched to a gene. This CDR3 is 15 amino acids long. The J gene is TRBJ1-2, the V gene TRBV12-3 or TRBV12-4; TRBD1 matches at 12 bases. Sample: peripheral blood mononuclear cells (PBMCs), taken when the disease was refractory, from a patient treated with antithyroid drugs. The source of this sequence is a female donor with Graves disease. Here the CDR3 DNA reads TGTGCCAGCAGTTTGGGACAGGGGGCGCGATATGGCTACACCTTC. It yields the protein CASSLGQGARYGYTF.